The clone carrying this T cell receptor beta chain is categorized as medium-sized. Its antigen is as yet unknown. Specified time point: sample taken at primary tumor resection. Samples were obtained from 70 or so donors, all untreated early-stage non-small cell lung cancer patients. These data originate in a study of spatial heterogeneity in lung cancer. Study-wide results and limits: Ubiquitous and regional expanded TCR counts mirrored ubiquitous and regional nonsynonymous mutation counts, respectively. Counts that tracked tumor mutation counts were those of expanded intratumoral alpha and beta TCRs.

Germline CDR1 and CDR2: SEHNR and FQNEAQ (reference sequence). The CDR3 totals 13 residues. The V end was cut by 6 bases, the J end by 3 bases, with 9 bases between. Via MiXCR, TCRdb re-called the 5' RACE reads, giving one row per CDR3 protein. The sample has some 2,400 distinct CDR3 sequences, around 7.2% seen once. The input for sequencing was lung tumor tissue, taken at surgery. The sequence came from a female donor with early-stage non-small cell lung cancer. The chain employs TRBV7-9 and TRBJ1-5; maybe TRBD1 (6 bases). Here the CDR3 DNA reads TGTGCCAGCAGTAGGACAGACAATCAGCCCCAGCATTTT. Its protein is CASSRTDNQPQHF.